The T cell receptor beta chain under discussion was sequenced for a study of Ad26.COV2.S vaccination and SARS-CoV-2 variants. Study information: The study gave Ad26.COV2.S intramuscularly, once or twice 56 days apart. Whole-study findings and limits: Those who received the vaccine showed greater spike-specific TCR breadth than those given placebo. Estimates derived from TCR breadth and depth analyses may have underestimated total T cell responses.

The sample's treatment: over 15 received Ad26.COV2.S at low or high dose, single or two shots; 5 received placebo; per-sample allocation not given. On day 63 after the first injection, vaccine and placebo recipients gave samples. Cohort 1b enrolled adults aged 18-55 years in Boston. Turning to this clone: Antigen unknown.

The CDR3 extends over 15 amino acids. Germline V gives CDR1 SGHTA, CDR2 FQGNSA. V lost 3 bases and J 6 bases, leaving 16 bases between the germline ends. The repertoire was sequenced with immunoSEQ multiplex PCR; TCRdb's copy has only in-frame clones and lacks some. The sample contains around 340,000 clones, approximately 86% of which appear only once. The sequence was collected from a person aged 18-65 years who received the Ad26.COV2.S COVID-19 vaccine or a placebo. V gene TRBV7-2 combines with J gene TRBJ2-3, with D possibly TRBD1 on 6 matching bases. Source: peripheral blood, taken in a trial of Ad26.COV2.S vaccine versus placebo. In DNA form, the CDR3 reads TGTGCCAGCAGCTTTATCTTACAGGGCGGGGATACGCAGTATTTT. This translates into CASSFILQGGDTQYF.